The clone carrying this TCR beta chain appeared many times. What it recognizes is unknown. These data are taken from a study of neurological immune-mediated disorders. Study-wide results and limits: The multiple sclerosis repertoire cluster had no clinical or MRI correlate.

TCRdb re-analysed the 5' RACE reads in MiXCR, keeping a single row per CDR3 protein. Of 55,000 to 60,000 distinct CDR3 sequences listed, roughly 3.3% are singletons. Germline V gene sequence: CDR1 LGHDT, CDR2 YNNKEL (reference sequence). The CDR3 length is 15 residues. V lost 1 base, J lost 0 bases, and 7 bases lay in between. The clonotype comes from a woman in her thirties with multiple sclerosis. The chain couples TRBV3-1 to TRBJ1-3; D remains ambiguous. Sequencing used PBMCs. CDR3 nucleotides: TGTGCCAGCAGCCAAGCCGGGAGCTCTGGAAACACCATATATTTT. This encodes CASSQAGSSGNTIYF. Together with reference TRBV3-1 and TRBJ1-3, the CDR3 gives the full variable domain: DTAVSQTPKYLVTQMGNDKSIKCEQNLGHDTMYWYKQDSKKFLKIMFSYNNKELIINETVPNRFSPKSPDKAHLNLHINSLELGDSAVYFCASSQAGSSGNTIYFGEGSWLTVV.